The 6 T cell receptor beta chains presented below share a single source sample, sequenced in a study of neoadjuvant anti-PD-1 for oral cavity cancer. Clones were sequenced by immunoSEQ multiplex PCR, and TCRdb holds only the in-frame ones, with some missing. This repertoire shows 60,000 to 75,000 clones, 65% to 85% found once; its top ten account for approximately 3.6%. Sequences were derived from PBMCs, sampled before nivolumab (anti-PD-1) treatment. The origin of the receptors is a person aged 35-79 years with oral cavity squamous cell carcinoma.

The chain is built from TRBV11-2 and TRBJ1-2; D unclear. The V end lost 3 bases, the J end lost 5 bases, and 10 bases lay between the germline ends. CDR3 length: 13 residues. Germline CDR1 SGHAT, CDR2 FQNNGV. The CDR3 nucleotides read TGTGCCAGCAGCTTCGCTGGAGTGTATGGCTACACCTTC. As protein: CASSFAGVYGYTF.

The chain links TRBV11-2 to TRBJ2-1; a possible D gene is TRBD1 (5 bases). V was clipped by 6 bases and J by 7 bases, with 16 bases between them. This CDR3 comprises 14 residues. CDR1 and CDR2 (germline): SGHAT, FQNNGV. In DNA form, the CDR3 reads TGTGCCAGCAGGGGGCAGGAGAGTGGGAATGAGCAGTTCTTC. It encodes CASRGQESGNEQFF.

The rearrangement links TRBV6-5 to TRBJ1-1, with D maybe TRBD1 (5 bases). Germline-derived CDR1 and CDR2 are MNHEY and SVGAGI. The CDR3 consists of 15 residues. V was cut by 1 base and J by 3 bases, with 12 bases left in between. The DNA of the CDR3 is TGTGCCAGCAGTTACTGGGGCAGGGCCTACACTGAAGCTTTCTTT. The encoded protein is CASSYWGRAYTEAFF.

The CDR3 DNA follows: TGTGCCAGCAGTGGACAGGGCGTCAGGGAGCAGTACTTC. Protein product: CASSGQGVREQYF. The chain couples TRBV6-5 to TRBJ2-7, with 8 bases that match TRBD1. The CDR3 has 13 amino acids. Germline V gene data show CDR1 as MNHEY and CDR2 as SVGAGI. V dropped 5 bases and J dropped 7; count of bases not matched to a gene: 7.

The V gene is TRBV7-9, the J gene TRBJ1-2, with TRBD1 identical over 12 bases. CDR1 and CDR2 (germline): SEHNR, FQNEAQ (reference sequence). Trimming took 6 bases from V and 9 from J; bases not matched to a gene: 11. This CDR3 spans 15 amino acids. CDR3 amino acids: CASSSSGTGGHSYTF. The CDR3 DNA sequence: TGTGCCAGCAGTTCCTCCGGGACAGGGGGCCATAGCTACACCTTC.

The V call is TRBV11-2, the J call TRBJ2-7; TRBD1 matches 9 bases. The CDR3 consists of 14 residues. J gave up 3 bases and V 5 bases, and 5 bases lay outside the gene matches. Germline V gene sequence: CDR1 SGHAT, CDR2 FQNNGV. CDR3 coding DNA: TGTGCCAGCAGCCCCGACAGGGGGGGCTACGAGCAGTACTTC. Protein sequence: CASSPDRGGYEQYF.